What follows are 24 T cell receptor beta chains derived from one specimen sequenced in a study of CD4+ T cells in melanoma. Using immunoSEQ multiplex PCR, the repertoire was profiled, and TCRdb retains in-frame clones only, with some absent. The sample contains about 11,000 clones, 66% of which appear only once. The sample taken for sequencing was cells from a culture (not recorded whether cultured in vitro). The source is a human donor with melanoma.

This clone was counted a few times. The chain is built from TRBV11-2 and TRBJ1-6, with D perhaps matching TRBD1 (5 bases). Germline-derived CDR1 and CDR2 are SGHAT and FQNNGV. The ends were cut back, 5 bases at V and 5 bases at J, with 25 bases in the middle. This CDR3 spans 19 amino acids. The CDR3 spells CASSLIRGGRTSNNSPLHF. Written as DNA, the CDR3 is TGTGCCAGCAGCCTTATTAGGGGAGGACGGACAAGTAATAATTCACCCCTCCACTTT.

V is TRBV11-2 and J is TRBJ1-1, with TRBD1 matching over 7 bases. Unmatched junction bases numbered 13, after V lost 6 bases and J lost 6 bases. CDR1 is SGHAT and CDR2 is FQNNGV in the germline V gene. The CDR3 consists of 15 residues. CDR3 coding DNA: TGTGCCAGCAGTCTTCACTCACAGGGGCTCGCTGAAGCTTTCTTT. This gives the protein CASSLHSQGLAEAFF.

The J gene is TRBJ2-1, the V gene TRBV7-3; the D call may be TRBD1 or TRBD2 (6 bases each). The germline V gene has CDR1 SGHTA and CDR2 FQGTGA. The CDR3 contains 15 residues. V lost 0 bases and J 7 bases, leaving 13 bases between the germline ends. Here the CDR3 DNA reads TGTGCCAGCAGCTTAACAGGCGGGACAAATAATGAGCAGTTCTTC. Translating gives CASSLTGGTNNEQFF.

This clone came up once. The CDR3 region is CASSFLGTSSYNEQFF. CDR3 sequence (DNA): TGTGCCAGCAGTTTTCTAGGCACGAGCTCCTACAATGAGCAGTTCTTC. The chain joins TRBV27 to TRBJ2-1; D remains unclear. The CDR3 contains 16 residues. The germline V gene has CDR1 MNHEY and CDR2 SMNVEV (reference sequence). Trimming removed 3 bases at V and 0 bases at J, with 12 bases between.

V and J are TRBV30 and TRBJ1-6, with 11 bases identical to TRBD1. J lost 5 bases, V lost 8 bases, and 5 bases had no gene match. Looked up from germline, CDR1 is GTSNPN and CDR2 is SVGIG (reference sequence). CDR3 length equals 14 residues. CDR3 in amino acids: CARRTGGNNSPLHF. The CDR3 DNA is TGTGCCAGAAGGACAGGGGGCAATAATTCACCCCTCCACTTT.

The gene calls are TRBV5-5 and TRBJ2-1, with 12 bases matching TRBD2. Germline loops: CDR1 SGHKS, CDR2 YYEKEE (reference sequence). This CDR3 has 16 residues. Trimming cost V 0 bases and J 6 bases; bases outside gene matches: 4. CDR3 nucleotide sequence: TGTGCCAGCAGCTTGGCTAGCGGGGGGGCCCCCAATGAGCAGTTCTTC. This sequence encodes CASSLASGGAPNEQFF. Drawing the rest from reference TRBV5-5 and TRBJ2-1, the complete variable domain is DAGVTQSPTHLIKTRGQQVTLRCSPISGHKSVSWYQQVLGQGPQFIFQYYEKEERGRGNFPDRFSARQFPNYSSELNVNALLLGDSALYLCASSLASGGAPNEQFFGPGTRLTVL.

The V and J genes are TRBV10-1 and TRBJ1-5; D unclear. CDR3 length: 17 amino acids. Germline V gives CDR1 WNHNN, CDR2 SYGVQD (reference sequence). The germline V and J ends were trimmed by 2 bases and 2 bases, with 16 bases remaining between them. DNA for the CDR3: TGCGCCAGCAGTGAGCCAGCGTCGGGCAGTGGCAATCAGCCCCAGCATTTT. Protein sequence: CASSEPASGSGNQPQHF.

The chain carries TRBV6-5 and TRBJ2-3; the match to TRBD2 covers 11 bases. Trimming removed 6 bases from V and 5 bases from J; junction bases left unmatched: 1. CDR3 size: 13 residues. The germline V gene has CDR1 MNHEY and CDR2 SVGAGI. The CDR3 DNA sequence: TGTGCCAGCAGACTAGCGGGGGAAGATACGCAGTATTTT. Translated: CASRLAGEDTQYF.

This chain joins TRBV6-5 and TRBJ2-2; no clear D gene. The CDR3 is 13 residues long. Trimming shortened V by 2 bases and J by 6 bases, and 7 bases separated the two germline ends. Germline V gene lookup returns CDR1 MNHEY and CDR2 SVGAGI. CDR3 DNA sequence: TGTGCCAGCAGTTACAGGGTCCCCGGGGAGCTGTTTTTT. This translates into CASSYRVPGELFF.

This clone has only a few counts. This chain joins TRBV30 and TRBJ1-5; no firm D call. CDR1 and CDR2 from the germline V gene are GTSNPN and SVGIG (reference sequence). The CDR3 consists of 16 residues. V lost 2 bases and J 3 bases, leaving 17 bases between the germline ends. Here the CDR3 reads CAWSLPPPRVNQPQHF. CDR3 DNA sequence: TGTGCCTGGAGTTTGCCGCCCCCGAGGGTCAATCAGCCCCAGCATTTT.

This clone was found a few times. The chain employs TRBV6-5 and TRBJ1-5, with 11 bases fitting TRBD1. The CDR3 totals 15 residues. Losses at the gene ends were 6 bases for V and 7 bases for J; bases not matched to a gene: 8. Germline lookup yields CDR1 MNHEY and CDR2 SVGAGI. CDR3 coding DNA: TGTGCCAGCAGCCCGGACAGGGGGCGACGGCAGCCCCAGCATTTT. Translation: CASSPDRGRRQPQHF.

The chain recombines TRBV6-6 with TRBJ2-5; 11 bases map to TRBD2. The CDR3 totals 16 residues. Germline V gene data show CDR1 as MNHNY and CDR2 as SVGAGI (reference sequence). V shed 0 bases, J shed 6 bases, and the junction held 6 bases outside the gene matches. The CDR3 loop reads CASSYSTSGDPKTQYF. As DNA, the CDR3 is TGTGCCAGCAGTTACTCGACTAGCGGGGATCCCAAGACCCAGTACTTC.

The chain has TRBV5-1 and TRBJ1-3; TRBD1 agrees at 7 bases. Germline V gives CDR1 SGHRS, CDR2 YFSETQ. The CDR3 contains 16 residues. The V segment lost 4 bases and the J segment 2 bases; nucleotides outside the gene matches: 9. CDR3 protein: CASSGTGDQPGNTIYF. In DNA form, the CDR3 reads TGCGCCAGCAGCGGAACAGGGGACCAGCCTGGAAACACCATATATTTT.

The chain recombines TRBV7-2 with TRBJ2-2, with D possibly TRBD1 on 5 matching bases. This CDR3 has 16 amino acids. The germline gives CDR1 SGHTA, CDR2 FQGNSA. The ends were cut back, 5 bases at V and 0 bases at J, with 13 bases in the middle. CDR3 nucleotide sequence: TGTGCCAGCAGCCTTACCAGGACAACGAACACCGGGGAGCTGTTTTTT. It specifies CASSLTRTTNTGELFF.

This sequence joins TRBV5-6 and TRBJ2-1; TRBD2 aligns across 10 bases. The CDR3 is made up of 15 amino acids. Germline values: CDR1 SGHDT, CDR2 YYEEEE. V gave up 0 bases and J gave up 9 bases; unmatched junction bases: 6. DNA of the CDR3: TGTGCCAGCAGCTTGGCTACTAGCGGGGAAAGTGAGCAGTTCTTC. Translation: CASSLATSGESEQFF.

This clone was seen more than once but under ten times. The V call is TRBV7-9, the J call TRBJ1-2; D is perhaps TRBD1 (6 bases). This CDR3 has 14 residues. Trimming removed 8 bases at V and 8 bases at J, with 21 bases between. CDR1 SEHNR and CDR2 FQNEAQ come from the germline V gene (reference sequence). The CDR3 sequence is CASGLSATGNGYTF. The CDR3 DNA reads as TGTGCCAGCGGACTATCCGCAACAGGGAACGGCTACACCTTC.

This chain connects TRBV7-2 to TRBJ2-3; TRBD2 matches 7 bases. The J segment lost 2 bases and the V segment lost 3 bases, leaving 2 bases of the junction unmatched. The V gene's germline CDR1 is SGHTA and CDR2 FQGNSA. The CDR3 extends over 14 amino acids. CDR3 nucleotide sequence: TGTGCCAGCAGCTTTCTAGCGGCCACAGATACGCAGTATTTT. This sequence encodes CASSFLAATDTQYF.

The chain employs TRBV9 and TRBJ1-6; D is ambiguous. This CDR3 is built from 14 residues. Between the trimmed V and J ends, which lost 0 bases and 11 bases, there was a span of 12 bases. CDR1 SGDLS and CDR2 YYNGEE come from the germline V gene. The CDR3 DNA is TGTGCCAGCAGCGTAGCGGGGTTGGGGACACCCCTCCACTTT. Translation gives CASSVAGLGTPLHF.

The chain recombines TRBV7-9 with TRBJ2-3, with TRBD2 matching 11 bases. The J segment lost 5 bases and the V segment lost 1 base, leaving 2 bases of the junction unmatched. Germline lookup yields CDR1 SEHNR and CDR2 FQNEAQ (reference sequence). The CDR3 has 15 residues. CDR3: CASSLGGTSGDTQYF. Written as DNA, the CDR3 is TGTGCCAGCAGCTTAGGGGGGACTAGCGGAGATACGCAGTATTTT.

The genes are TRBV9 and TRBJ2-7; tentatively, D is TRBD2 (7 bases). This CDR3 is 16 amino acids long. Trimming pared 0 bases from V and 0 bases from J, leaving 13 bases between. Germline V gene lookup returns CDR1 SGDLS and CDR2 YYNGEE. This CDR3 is CASSVAAGALSYEQYF. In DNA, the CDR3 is TGTGCCAGCAGCGTAGCGGCGGGGGCCCTCTCCTACGAGCAGTACTTC.

The CDR3 DNA sequence: TGTGCCAGCAGCTTGGGAGGGACAGCGAACACCGGGGAGCTGTTTTTT. It specifies CASSLGGTANTGELFF. The genes are TRBV7-9 and TRBJ2-2; possibly TRBD1 or TRBD2 for D (7 bases each). The CDR3 loop spans 16 amino acids. Germline V gene data show CDR1 as SEHNR and CDR2 as FQNEAQ (reference sequence). V lost 3 bases, J lost 0 bases, and 11 bases lay in between. Full variable domain (remainder filled in from reference TRBV7-9 and TRBJ2-2): DTGVSQNPRHKITKRGQNVTFRCDPISEHNRLYWYRQTLGQGPEFLTYFQNEAQLEKSRLLSDRFSAERPKGSFSTLEIQRTEQGDSAMYLCASSLGGTANTGELFFGEGSRLTVL.

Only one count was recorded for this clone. In DNA form, the CDR3 reads TGTGCCAGCAACCCCCGGGATACGCAGTATTTT. It encodes CASNPRDTQYF. This chain joins TRBV2 and TRBJ2-3; D unresolved. V dropped 7 bases and J dropped 6 bases, with 8 bases sitting between them. The CDR3 contains 11 residues. The germline V gene has CDR1 SNHLY and CDR2 FYNNEI.

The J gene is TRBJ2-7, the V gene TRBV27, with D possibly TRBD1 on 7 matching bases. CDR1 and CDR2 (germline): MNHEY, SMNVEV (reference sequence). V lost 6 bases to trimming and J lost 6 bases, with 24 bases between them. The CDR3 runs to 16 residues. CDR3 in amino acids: CASSQVWRGRLAEQYF. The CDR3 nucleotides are TGTGCCAGCAGCCAAGTTTGGAGGGGGCGCTTGGCCGAGCAGTACTTC.

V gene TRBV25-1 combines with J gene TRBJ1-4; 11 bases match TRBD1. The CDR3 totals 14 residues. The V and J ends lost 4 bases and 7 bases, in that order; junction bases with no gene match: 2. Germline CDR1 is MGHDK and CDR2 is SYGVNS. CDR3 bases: TGTGCCAGCAGTGTAGGGACAGGGGGTGAAAAACTGTTTTTT. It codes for CASSVGTGGEKLFF.